This entry lists 5 T cell receptor beta chains sequenced from one sample in a study of blood T cell repertoires in COVID-19. Only in-frame clones appear in the TCRdb table, and some are missing; sequencing was by immunoSEQ multiplex PCR. The table shows 100,000 to 120,000 clones, with roughly four fifths occurring only once. Sequenced sample: peripheral blood. These receptors were obtained from an elderly woman with acute or convalescent COVID-19.

The gene calls are TRBV6-5 and TRBJ2-5, with D tentatively TRBD1 (6 bases). Trimming shortened V by 6 bases and J by 2 bases, and 16 bases separated the two germline ends. The CDR3 runs to 15 residues. CDR1 and CDR2 from the germline V gene are MNHEY and SVGAGI. The CDR3 DNA is TGTGCCAGCAGCCGGGCCACAGGGCAACAAGAGACCCAGTACTTC. Translated: CASSRATGQQETQYF.

The chain couples TRBV20-1 to TRBJ1-1; 8 bases map to TRBD1. The CDR3 covers 11 residues. Germline CDR1 reads DFQATT; CDR2 reads SNEGSKA (reference sequence). The V and J ends lost 3 bases and 9 bases, in that order; junction bases with no gene match: 3. As DNA, the CDR3 is TGCAGTGCTAGGGACAGGGAAAAAGCTTTCTTT. Amino acids: CSARDREKAFF.

V usage is TRBV19 and J usage is TRBJ2-6; TRBD1 aligns across 8 bases. Germline assignment: CDR1 LNHDA and CDR2 SQIVND (reference sequence). The CDR3 contains 18 residues. V shed 9 bases, J shed 0 bases, and the junction held 13 bases outside the gene matches. CDR3 amino acids: CASTREDRGPSGANVLTF. CDR3 nucleotide sequence: TGTGCCAGCACCAGAGAAGACAGGGGTCCCTCTGGGGCCAACGTCCTGACTTTC.

The rearrangement links TRBV2 to TRBJ2-2; D gene uncertain. Germline values: CDR1 SNHLY, CDR2 FYNNEI. CDR3 length: 13 amino acids. Trimming took 7 bases from V and 6 from J, leaving 12 bases between them. CDR3 bases: TGTGCCAGCAAACCCGGAGACCCCGGGGAGCTGTTTTTT. The encoded protein is CASKPGDPGELFF.

The rearrangement links TRBV18 to TRBJ2-1; D perhaps matches TRBD1 (5 bases). Germline CDR1 reads KGHSH; CDR2 reads LQKENI. This CDR3 spans 15 amino acids. V lost 4 bases, J lost 7 bases, and 17 bases lay in between. CDR3 bases: TGTGCCAGCTCACGTCCAGGGTCACGGGCAAATGAGCAGTTCTTC. Translating gives CASSRPGSRANEQFF. Supplemented by reference TRBV18 and TRBJ2-1, the full variable domain reads NAGVMQNPRHLVRRRGQEARLRCSPMKGHSHVYWYRQLPEEGLKFMVYLQKENIIDESGMPKERFSAEFPKEGPSILRIQQVVRGDSAAYFCASSRPGSRANEQFFGPGTRLTVL.